A single sample gave rise to the 12 T cell receptor beta chains below, sequenced in a study of early T cells in non-severe SARS-CoV-2 infection. TCRdb reanalysed the 5' RACE reads using MiXCR and keeps one entry per CDR3 protein. The sample holds about 110,000 distinct CDR3 sequences, 10% to 15% seen once. The sequencing used whole blood, collected at baseline. These receptors all stem from an adult who was a healthcare worker with PCR-confirmed SARS-CoV-2 infection or an uninfected control (not recorded which).

This clonotype was seen a handful of times. The V and J genes are TRBV12-5 and TRBJ1-1; D is perhaps TRBD1 (6 bases). Germline lookup yields CDR1 LGHNT and CDR2 FRNRAP. V shed 7 bases and J shed 0 bases, with 18 bases lying between them. This CDR3 is built from 16 residues. CDR3 coding DNA: TGTGCTAGTGCCACCATGGCAGGGGACATGAACACTGAAGCTTTCTTT. This gives the protein CASATMAGDMNTEAFF. Variable domain in full (rest from reference TRBV12-5 and TRBJ1-1): DARVTQTPRHKVTEMGQEVTMRCQPILGHNTVFWYRQTMMQGLELLAYFRNRAPLDDSGMPKDRFSAEMPDATLATLKIQPSEPRDSAVYFCASATMAGDMNTEAFFGQGTRLTVV.

The rearrangement links TRBV20-1 to TRBJ2-1; D remains ambiguous. With 0 bases removed from V and 7 bases from J, the gap between germline ends came to 10 bases. CDR3 size: 13 residues. Germline loops: CDR1 DFQATT, CDR2 SNEGSKA (reference sequence). This CDR3 reads CSARDNVKNEQFF. CDR3 coding DNA: TGCAGTGCTAGAGATAATGTCAAGAATGAGCAGTTCTTC.

In this sample, this clonotype turned up many times. The chain recombines TRBV7-9 with TRBJ2-1; D remains unclear. Germline values: CDR1 SEHNR, CDR2 FQNEAQ (reference sequence). The CDR3 contains 10 residues. V shed 8 bases and J shed 7 bases, with 6 bases lying between them. CDR3 nucleotide sequence: TGTGCCAGCCATTCAAATGAGCAGTTCTTC. The encoded protein is CASHSNEQFF.

This clonotype was detected a few times. The chain combines TRBV5-1 with TRBJ2-7, with 10 positions matching TRBD2. Germline CDR1 is SGHRS and CDR2 is YFSETQ. The CDR3 is made up of 17 amino acids. The trim removed 1 base at V and 4 bases at J, leaving 11 bases unmatched. The CDR3 nucleotides are TGCGCCAGCAGCTTGTGGCTAGCGGGAGTCCGGAGGTACGAGCAGTACTTC. It is translated as CASSLWLAGVRRYEQYF. The entire variable domain, with the rest obtained from reference TRBV5-1 and TRBJ2-7, is as follows: KAGVTQTPRYLIKTRGQQVTLSCSPISGHRSVSWYQQTPGQGLQFLFEYFSETQRNKGNFPGRFSGRQFSNSRSEMNVSTLELGDSALYLCASSLWLAGVRRYEQYFGPGTRLTVT.

The chain uses TRBV12-3 or TRBV12-4 and TRBJ2-2; D is unclear. V lost 3 bases, J lost 7 bases, and 9 bases lay in between. This CDR3 has 13 amino acids. This CDR3 is CASSFFRDGELFF. In DNA, the CDR3 is TGTGCCAGCAGTTTCTTTCGTGACGGGGAGCTGTTTTTT.

The V gene is TRBV30, the J gene TRBJ2-1, with a weak D call TRBD2 (6 bases). The V and J ends lost 0 bases and 5 bases respectively, with 11 bases between them. The CDR3 length is 14 residues. CDR1 and CDR2 (germline): GTSNPN, SVGIG (reference sequence). The CDR3 sequence is CAWSVTGRNNEQFF. CDR3 in DNA: TGTGCCTGGAGTGTAACCGGGAGAAACAATGAGCAGTTCTTC.

This clonotype was detected ten times or more. This rearrangement joins TRBV11-2 to TRBJ2-3; D possibly corresponds to TRBD2 (6 bases). V lost 1 base, J lost 6 bases, and 14 bases lay in between. Germline CDR1 is SGHAT and CDR2 is FQNNGV. The CDR3 consists of 15 residues. The CDR3 bases are TGTGCCAGCAGCTTAGGGGCAGGGAGGAGCGATACGCAGTATTTT. This encodes CASSLGAGRSDTQYF.

The sample holds many counts of this clonotype. The CDR3: CASTNAGYSYEQYF. In nucleotides, the CDR3 is TGTGCCAGCACCAATGCGGGCTACTCCTACGAGCAGTACTTC. The chain joins TRBV7-9 to TRBJ2-7; TRBD2 might be the D (5 bases). Trimming took off 7 bases at V and 0 bases at J, with 13 bases between the two ends. Germline lookup yields CDR1 SEHNR and CDR2 FQNEAQ (reference sequence). The CDR3 length is 14 residues.

This clonotype has ten or more counts. V is TRBV5-1 and J is TRBJ2-5; 7 bases fit TRBD2. Germline V lookup: CDR1 SGHRS, CDR2 YFSETQ. V shed 4 bases, J shed 3 bases, and the junction held 3 bases outside the gene matches. The CDR3 has 13 amino acids. CDR3 protein: CASSNGLEETQYF. As DNA, the CDR3 is TGCGCCAGCAGCAACGGACTAGAAGAGACCCAGTACTTC.

This clonotype occurred a few times. The CDR3 loop is CASSLVGGTYEQYF. CDR3 sequence (DNA): TGCGCCAGCAGCTTGGTTGGAGGAACCTACGAGCAGTACTTC. The chain joins TRBV5-1 to TRBJ2-7; TRBD2 might be the D (5 bases). The CDR3 totals 14 residues. Germline CDR1 reads SGHRS; CDR2 reads YFSETQ. Between the trimmed V and J ends, which lost 0 bases and 2 bases, there was a span of 9 bases.

This clonotype was counted only a few times. J is TRBJ2-1 and V is TRBV7-9, with unresolved D. This CDR3 is 14 amino acids long. The V gene's germline CDR1 is SEHNR and CDR2 FQNEAQ (reference sequence). V was pared by 2 bases and J by 7 bases, with 12 bases between. For the CDR3, the DNA is TGTGCCAGCAGCTTAACCCTGGGGTCGAATGAGCAGTTCTTC. It encodes CASSLTLGSNEQFF.

The rearrangement joins TRBV30 to TRBJ2-1; TRBD2 agrees at 10 bases. Germline-derived CDR1 and CDR2 are GTSNPN and SVGIG (reference sequence). V dropped 0 bases and J dropped 5; count of bases not matched to a gene: 7. CDR3 length: 16 residues. The CDR3 DNA is TGTGCCTGGAGTGTTGACGGGACTAGCGTAAACAATGAGCAGTTCTTC. Its translation: CAWSVDGTSVNNEQFF.